This T cell receptor beta chain was identified during a study of T-cell reconstitution after alpha-beta-depleted transplantation in children. Whole-study results and caveats: T-cell counts and diversity at one year post-transplant came mainly from newly produced T cells. Day-60 TCRbeta diversity that was high in some patients was derived from surviving recipient T cells and thymic progenitors. It was reported that alpha-beta T cells came from several hundred expanded graft clones (about two months after transplant).

This sample's TCRbeta library carried unique molecular identifier barcodes. TCRdb processed the PCR reads anew with MiXCR; each CDR3 protein has one entry. The table includes around 130,000 distinct CDR3 sequences, 8% to 10% detected once. This clonotype appeared a few times. Its antigen is not identified. This clonotype was sampled from a girl less than two years old who had a stem cell transplant for combined immunodeficiency, so the T cells may come from the graft donor. The sequencing here drew on PBMCs, mostly from graft donor cells, taken 180 days after TCRalphabeta/CD19-depleted stem cell transplant.

The DNA for the CDR3 is TGTGCCAGCAGCGGCACCGGGACTAGCGCCACCTACGAGCAGTACTTC. It is translated as CASSGTGTSATYEQYF. V and J are TRBV9 and TRBJ2-7; TRBD2 matches at 10 bases. CDR1 SGDLS and CDR2 YYNGEE come from the germline V gene. J gave up 2 bases and V 3 bases, and 8 bases lay outside the gene matches. The CDR3 is 16 residues long.